Listed below are T cell receptor beta chains from one sample, sequenced in a study of blood T cell repertoires in COVID-19. Assay: immunoSEQ multiplex PCR; the TCRdb copy retains only in-frame clones and omits some. Among some 50,000 clones listed, approximately 90% were seen once. Sequenced input: peripheral blood. Source of these receptors: a man in his 60s with acute or convalescent COVID-19. Both conserved end residues are part of each CDR3. Each record gives: V gene, D gene, clone size, J gene, CDR3 protein, CDR3 DNA. A D gene is named only where the DNA matches it firmly. Part of the rows lack a size; the others show once, few, many or a class for expanded clones.

TRBV14	TRBD1	once	TRBJ1-5	CASSPAGQVNQPQHF	TGTGCCAGTAGCCCAGCGGGACAGGTCAATCAGCCCCAGCATTTT
TRBV11-2	-	-	TRBJ2-7	CASSSKGAYEQYF	TGTGCCAGCAGCTCAAAAGGGGCCTACGAGCAGTACTTC
TRBV5-4	TRBD1	-	TRBJ2-5	CASSSGGTGETQYF	TGTGCCAGCAGCTCAGGCGGGACAGGAGAGACCCAGTACTTC
TRBV7-9	-	once	TRBJ2-7	CASSPIQGVGEQYF	TGTGCCAGCAGCCCCATACAGGGAGTGGGCGAGCAGTACTTC
TRBV6-6	TRBD1	-	TRBJ1-3	CASSYGDRAGNTIYF	TGTGCCAGCAGTTACGGGGACAGGGCTGGAAACACCATATATTTT
TRBV19	-	-	TRBJ1-1	CASSLKSGGTEAFF	TGTGCCAGTAGTCTCAAATCCGGGGGGACTGAAGCTTTCTTT
TRBV6-5	TRBD1	-	TRBJ2-5	CASKRGDRAQETQYF	TGTGCCAGCAAAAGAGGGGACAGGGCCCAAGAGACCCAGTACTTC
TRBV19	-	-	TRBJ2-7	CASSISPGETYEQYF	TGTGCCAGTAGTATATCCCCGGGGGAGACCTACGAGCAGTACTTC
TRBV5-1	-	-	TRBJ1-2	CASSLDTANYGYTF	TGCGCCAGCAGCTTGGACACAGCTAACTATGGCTACACCTTC
TRBV11-3	-	-	TRBJ2-1	CASSPPGPSSYNEQFF	TGTGCCAGCAGCCCTCCAGGGCCAAGCTCCTACAATGAGCAGTTCTTC
TRBV5-1	-	once	TRBJ1-1	CASSPLVPNTEAFF	TGCGCCAGCAGCCCCCTCGTCCCGAACACTGAAGCTTTCTTT
TRBV27	-	-	TRBJ2-5	CASSPRRGSSETQYF	TGTGCCAGCAGCCCGCGTAGGGGGTCCTCGGAGACCCAGTACTTC
TRBV30	-	-	TRBJ2-3	CAWRESLGVTDTQYF	TGTGCCTGGAGAGAATCCCTTGGAGTCACAGATACGCAGTATTTT
TRBV13	TRBD2	-	TRBJ2-3	CASSLGLAGTDTQYF	TGTGCCAGCAGCTTGGGACTAGCGGGCACAGATACGCAGTATTTT
TRBV3-1/TRBV3-2	-	-	TRBJ1-1	CASSQNRVPNTEAFF	TGTGCCAGCAGCCAAAATCGGGTCCCAAACACTGAAGCTTTCTTT
TRBV13	TRBD1	-	TRBJ1-1	CASSLAARDRGPEAFF	TGTGCCAGCAGCTTAGCCGCTCGGGACAGGGGGCCTGAAGCTTTCTTT
TRBV29-1	-	-	TRBJ2-7	CSVGPQGSEQYF	TGCAGCGTTGGCCCCCAGGGAAGCGAGCAGTACTTC
TRBV19	-	-	TRBJ1-5	CASSIERSGGARSQPQHF	TGTGCCAGTAGTATAGAGCGAAGCGGGGGGGCTCGAAGTCAGCCCCAGCATTTT
TRBV18	TRBD1	-	TRBJ1-1	CASSHPTGLGTEAFF	TGTGCCAGCTCACACCCGACAGGGCTAGGGACTGAAGCTTTCTTT
TRBV10-3	TRBD1	-	TRBJ1-2	CAITGGNGYTF	TGTGCCATCACAGGGGGCAATGGCTACACCTTC
TRBV29-1	-	-	TRBJ1-1	CSVATGQNTEAFF	TGCAGCGTTGCGACAGGCCAGAACACTGAAGCTTTCTTT
TRBV12-5	TRBD2	-	TRBJ2-1	CASGPGGGSGYNEQFF	TGTGCTAGTGGCCCCGGCGGGGGTAGCGGATACAATGAGCAGTTCTTC
TRBV27	-	-	TRBJ1-2	CASRPTGNGGGYTF	TGTGCCAGCAGGCCGACTGGTAATGGAGGAGGCTACACCTTC
TRBV6-5	-	-	TRBJ1-5	CASSYSGQEGQPQHF	TGTGCCAGCAGTTACTCTGGCCAGGAAGGTCAGCCCCAGCATTTT
TRBV15	-	-	TRBJ1-2	CATSRDEGSAGYTF	TGTGCCACCAGCAGAGACGAAGGGAGTGCTGGCTACACCTTC
TRBV19	TRBD1	-	TRBJ2-3	CASSIGTGTADTQYF	TGTGCCAGTAGTATCGGGACAGGGACTGCAGATACGCAGTATTTT
TRBV19	-	-	TRBJ1-1	CASTVAGEAFF	TGTGCCAGTACCGTCGCGGGTGAAGCTTTCTTT
TRBV7-2	-	-	TRBJ2-4	CASSPLQGTNIQYF	TGTGCCAGCAGCCCTCTACAGGGAACAAACATTCAGTACTTC
TRBV5-1	TRBD1	-	TRBJ1-2	CASSFTGTETWGYTF	TGCGCCAGCAGCTTTACCGGGACAGAGACTTGGGGCTACACCTTC
TRBV27	-	few	TRBJ2-3	CASRRGGVRADTQYF	TGTGCCAGCAGAAGGGGGGGCGTTCGGGCAGATACGCAGTATTTT
TRBV5-6	-	once	TRBJ2-7	CASSFRTVYSYEQYF	TGTGCCAGCAGCTTTAGGACAGTATATTCCTACGAGCAGTACTTC
TRBV6-5	TRBD1	-	TRBJ1-3	CASSLQDRAGNTIYF	TGTGCCAGCAGTCTCCAGGACAGGGCTGGAAACACCATATATTTT
TRBV7-8	-	-	TRBJ1-5	CASSLLSGGGQPQHF	TGTGCCAGCAGCCTTCTGTCAGGAGGAGGACAGCCCCAGCATTTT